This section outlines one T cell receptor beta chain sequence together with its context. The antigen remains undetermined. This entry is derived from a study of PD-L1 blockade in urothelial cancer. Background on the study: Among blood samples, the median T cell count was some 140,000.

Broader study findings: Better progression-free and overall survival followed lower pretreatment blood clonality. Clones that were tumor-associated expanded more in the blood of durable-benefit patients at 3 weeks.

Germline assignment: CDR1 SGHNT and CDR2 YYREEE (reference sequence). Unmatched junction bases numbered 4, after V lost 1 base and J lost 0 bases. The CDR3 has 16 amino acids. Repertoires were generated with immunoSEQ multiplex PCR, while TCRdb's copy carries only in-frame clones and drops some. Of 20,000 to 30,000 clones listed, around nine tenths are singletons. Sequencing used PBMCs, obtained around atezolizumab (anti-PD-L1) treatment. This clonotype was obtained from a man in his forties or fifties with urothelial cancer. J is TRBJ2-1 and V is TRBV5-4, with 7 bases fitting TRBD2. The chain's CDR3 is CASSLRPSGSYNEQFF. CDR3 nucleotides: TGTGCCAGCAGCTTGCGGCCTAGCGGCTCCTACAATGAGCAGTTCTTC. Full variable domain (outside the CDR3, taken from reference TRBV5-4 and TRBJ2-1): ETGVTQSPTHLIKTRGQQVTLRCSSQSGHNTVSWYQQALGQGPQFIFQYYREEENGRGNFPPRFSGLQFPNYSSELNVNALELDDSALYLCASSLRPSGSYNEQFFGPGTRLTVL.